This entry describes one TCR beta chain. The antigen is not known. The entry originates in a study of T cell responses to AZD1222 COVID-19 vaccine. Across the study: Second doses at about 4 or about 12 weeks were pooled.

Assay used: immunoSEQ multiplex PCR; TCRdb lists only in-frame clones, some missing. The sample consists of 85,000 to 120,000 clones, approximately 87% of them appearing once. Overall study results and limits: Repertoire samples came only from after the peak T cell response.

This receptor was taken from an adult in good health. Sequenced material: peripheral blood, taken on day 0 of AZD1222 vaccination.

The CDR3 protein is CASSQDFNSEAFF. CDR3 DNA sequence: TGCGCCAGCAGCCAAGATTTCAACTCTGAAGCTTTCTTT. The V gene is TRBV4-3, the J gene TRBJ1-1; no definite D call. The germline V gene has CDR1 LGHNA and CDR2 YSLEER. The ends were cut back, 0 bases at V and 6 bases at J, with 8 bases in the middle. The CDR3 covers 13 residues.